The rows below give T cell receptor beta chains drawn from one sample of a study of cytomegalovirus exposure and HLA in healthy donors. Here immunoSEQ multiplex PCR was the method, and the copy in TCRdb shows in-frame clones only, minus some. The repertoire table contains over 80,000 clones. Source material: PBMCs. The receptors were sampled from a girl between 5 and 17 years old in good health and CMV-seropositive. The CDR3 runs from the conserved cysteine through the conserved F or W. The order of the fields is D gene, V gene, J gene, CDR3 protein, CDR3 DNA. D genes are given only for firm matches.

D gene: TRBD1
V gene: TRBV5-1
J gene: TRBJ1-3
CDR3 protein: CATPLRDRGRGGNTIYF
CDR3 DNA: TGCGCCACCCCGCTCCGGGACAGGGGCCGAGGGGGAAACACCATATATTTT

D gene: TRBD1
V gene: TRBV25-1
J gene: TRBJ2-4
CDR3 protein: CASSAPGTGALQYIQYF
CDR3 DNA: TGTGCCAGCAGTGCCCCGGGAACAGGGGCACTACAATACATTCAGTACTTC

D gene: -
V gene: TRBV7-6
J gene: TRBJ1-2
CDR3 protein: CASSSAGPRRGYTF
CDR3 DNA: TGTGCCAGCAGCTCGGCGGGCCCCAGGCGGGGCTACACCTTC

D gene: -
V gene: TRBV19
J gene: TRBJ1-5
CDR3 protein: CASSVYRHSNQPQHF
CDR3 DNA: TGTGCCAGTAGTGTTTACAGGCATAGCAATCAGCCCCAGCATTTT

D gene: TRBD1
V gene: TRBV11-2
J gene: TRBJ2-1
CDR3 protein: CASSLSGTEVHREQFF
CDR3 DNA: TGTGCCAGCAGCTTATCCGGGACAGAGGTCCATCGGGAGCAGTTCTTC

D gene: TRBD1
V gene: TRBV7-2
J gene: TRBJ1-5
CDR3 protein: CASSKGTGQNQPQHF
CDR3 DNA: TGTGCCAGCAGTAAAGGGACAGGGCAGAATCAGCCCCAGCATTTT

D gene: TRBD2
V gene: TRBV9
J gene: TRBJ2-1
CDR3 protein: CASSDSGGSSDNEQFF
CDR3 DNA: TGTGCCAGCAGCGACAGCGGGGGAAGCTCCGACAATGAGCAGTTCTTC

D gene: -
V gene: TRBV29-1
J gene: TRBJ1-5
CDR3 protein: CSVVTAGNQPQHF
CDR3 DNA: TGCAGCGTTGTTACTGCCGGCAATCAGCCCCAGCATTTT

D gene: -
V gene: TRBV6-5
J gene: TRBJ1-1
CDR3 protein: CASIPGGGNTEAFF
CDR3 DNA: TGTGCCAGCATCCCGGGAGGTGGGAACACTGAAGCTTTCTTT

D gene: -
V gene: TRBV7-2
J gene: TRBJ1-5
CDR3 protein: CASSLDYSNQPQHF
CDR3 DNA: TGTGCCAGCAGCTTAGACTATAGCAATCAGCCCCAGCATTTT

D gene: TRBD1
V gene: TRBV5-6
J gene: TRBJ1-2
CDR3 protein: CASSLGDSSNYGYTF
CDR3 DNA: TGTGCCAGCAGCTTGGGGGACAGTTCTAACTATGGCTACACCTTC

D gene: -
V gene: TRBV7-9
J gene: TRBJ1-3
CDR3 protein: CASSLSQQDLSGNTIYF
CDR3 DNA: TGTGCCAGCAGCTTATCCCAACAGGACCTTTCTGGAAACACCATATATTTT

D gene: TRBD1
V gene: TRBV11-2
J gene: TRBJ1-2
CDR3 protein: CASSPGQGMGANYGYTF
CDR3 DNA: TGTGCCAGCAGCCCCGGACAGGGGATGGGTGCTAACTATGGCTACACCTTC

D gene: -
V gene: TRBV7-9
J gene: TRBJ2-7
CDR3 protein: CASSRGTAYEQYF
CDR3 DNA: TGTGCCAGCAGCCGGGGGACAGCCTACGAGCAGTACTTC

D gene: TRBD1
V gene: TRBV19
J gene: TRBJ2-7
CDR3 protein: CASSTAGTAAYEQYF
CDR3 DNA: TGTGCCAGTAGTACCGCCGGGACAGCAGCCTACGAGCAGTACTTC

D gene: TRBD1
V gene: TRBV30
J gene: TRBJ1-2
CDR3 protein: CAWSVRVLGQGIGGYGYTF
CDR3 DNA: TGTGCCTGGAGTGTACGTGTGTTGGGACAGGGAATAGGAGGATATGGCTACACCTTC

D gene: -
V gene: TRBV7-9
J gene: TRBJ2-1
CDR3 protein: CASSLEGSLGGANSNEQFF
CDR3 DNA: TGTGCCAGCAGCTTGGAAGGATCCCTGGGGGGGGCTAATTCCAATGAGCAGTTCTTC

D gene: -
V gene: TRBV4-2
J gene: TRBJ2-7
CDR3 protein: CASSQDLRTEFAYEQYF
CDR3 DNA: TGTGCCAGCAGCCAAGATCTTAGGACAGAATTCGCCTACGAGCAGTACTTC

D gene: TRBD1
V gene: TRBV19
J gene: TRBJ1-6
CDR3 protein: CASSIMTGNSPLHF
CDR3 DNA: TGTGCCAGTAGTATCATGACAGGGAATTCACCCCTCCACTTT

D gene: -
V gene: TRBV5-4
J gene: TRBJ1-1
CDR3 protein: CASSPRGVAGPEAFF
CDR3 DNA: TGTGCCAGCAGCCCACGGGGGGTGGCAGGACCTGAAGCTTTCTTT

D gene: -
V gene: TRBV4-1
J gene: TRBJ1-3
CDR3 protein: CASSQEGPRVNSGNTIYF
CDR3 DNA: TGCGCCAGCAGCCAAGAAGGTCCCAGGGTAAACTCTGGAAACACCATATATTTT

D gene: TRBD2
V gene: TRBV27
J gene: TRBJ2-5
CDR3 protein: CASSLAGGLETQYF
CDR3 DNA: TGTGCCAGCAGTTTAGCGGGGGGGCTGGAGACCCAGTACTTC

D gene: -
V gene: TRBV20-1
J gene: TRBJ2-5
CDR3 protein: CSAPPRGTQYF
CDR3 DNA: TGCAGTGCTCCTCCCAGGGGGACCCAGTACTTC

D gene: -
V gene: TRBV6-1
J gene: TRBJ2-3
CDR3 protein: CASSSQYSTDTQYF
CDR3 DNA: TGTGCCAGCAGTTCACAGTACAGCACAGATACGCAGTATTTT

D gene: TRBD1
V gene: TRBV18
J gene: TRBJ1-2
CDR3 protein: CASSRELRRQGRNGYTF
CDR3 DNA: TGTGCCAGCTCACGCGAGCTCAGGCGACAGGGTCGGAATGGCTACACCTTC

D gene: -
V gene: TRBV6-1
J gene: TRBJ1-5
CDR3 protein: CASSEVVLGRSAYSNQPQHF
CDR3 DNA: TGTGCCAGCAGTGAAGTAGTCCTGGGCAGGTCGGCCTATAGCAATCAGCCCCAGCATTTT

D gene: TRBD1
V gene: TRBV4-1
J gene: TRBJ2-5
CDR3 protein: CASSQQDREETQYF
CDR3 DNA: TGCGCCAGCAGCCAACAGGACAGGGAAGAGACCCAGTACTTC

D gene: TRBD1
V gene: TRBV5-6
J gene: TRBJ1-2
CDR3 protein: CASSPGQGAEGYTF
CDR3 DNA: TGTGCCAGCAGCCCGGGACAGGGGGCCGAAGGCTACACCTTC

D gene: -
V gene: TRBV4-3
J gene: TRBJ2-1
CDR3 protein: CASSQDTSHSYNEQFF
CDR3 DNA: TGCGCCAGCAGCCAAGATACTAGCCACTCCTACAATGAGCAGTTCTTC

D gene: TRBD2
V gene: TRBV4-1
J gene: TRBJ2-7
CDR3 protein: CASRPGLAGTYEQYF
CDR3 DNA: TGCGCCAGCAGACCGGGACTAGCGGGGACCTACGAGCAGTACTTC

D gene: -
V gene: TRBV27
J gene: TRBJ2-1
CDR3 protein: CASSLSAGASDNEQFF
CDR3 DNA: TGTGCCAGCAGTTTATCGGCGGGGGCATCCGACAATGAGCAGTTCTTC

D gene: TRBD2
V gene: TRBV29-1
J gene: TRBJ2-1
CDR3 protein: CSVEDLAGDSEQFF
CDR3 DNA: TGCAGCGTTGAAGACCTAGCGGGGGATAGTGAGCAGTTCTTC

D gene: -
V gene: TRBV11-2
J gene: TRBJ2-5
CDR3 protein: CASSLAAGIENQYF
CDR3 DNA: TGTGCCAGCAGCTTAGCGGCAGGGATCGAGAACCAGTACTTC

D gene: -
V gene: TRBV7-6
J gene: TRBJ2-1
CDR3 protein: CASSLGLEPDNEQFF
CDR3 DNA: TGTGCCAGCAGCTTAGGGCTAGAACCCGACAATGAGCAGTTCTTC

D gene: -
V gene: TRBV14
J gene: TRBJ2-2
CDR3 protein: CASSPIGATGELFF
CDR3 DNA: TGTGCCAGCAGCCCAATTGGGGCCACCGGGGAGCTGTTTTTT

D gene: TRBD1
V gene: TRBV19
J gene: TRBJ2-1
CDR3 protein: CASSRSQGAYNEQFF
CDR3 DNA: TGTGCCAGTAGTAGAAGTCAGGGGGCCTACAATGAGCAGTTCTTC

D gene: -
V gene: TRBV6-5
J gene: TRBJ2-1
CDR3 protein: CASSYSGTPPGNEQFF
CDR3 DNA: TGTGCCAGCAGTTACTCGGGGACTCCTCCTGGCAATGAGCAGTTCTTC

D gene: -
V gene: TRBV19
J gene: TRBJ2-5
CDR3 protein: CASSRTQGQETQYF
CDR3 DNA: TGTGCCAGTAGTAGAACACAGGGCCAAGAGACCCAGTACTTC

D gene: -
V gene: TRBV2
J gene: TRBJ2-7
CDR3 protein: CASSRLGDLTYEQYF
CDR3 DNA: TGTGCCAGCAGTAGGCTTGGTGACTTGACCTACGAGCAGTACTTC

D gene: -
V gene: TRBV14
J gene: TRBJ1-4
CDR3 protein: CASSQGSGLNYEKLFF
CDR3 DNA: TGTGCCAGCAGCCAAGGTTCAGGGCTTAATTATGAAAAACTGTTTTTT

D gene: -
V gene: TRBV19
J gene: TRBJ1-2
CDR3 protein: CASLGPQELYGYTF
CDR3 DNA: TGTGCCAGCTTAGGCCCACAGGAACTATATGGCTACACCTTC

D gene: -
V gene: TRBV4-3
J gene: TRBJ1-1
CDR3 protein: CASSLTGIGTEAFF
CDR3 DNA: TGCGCCAGCAGCCTAACAGGGATAGGAACTGAAGCTTTCTTT

D gene: TRBD1
V gene: TRBV18
J gene: TRBJ2-2
CDR3 protein: CASSLSGTGENTGELFF
CDR3 DNA: TGTGCCAGCTCACTATCAGGGACAGGGGAAAACACCGGGGAGCTGTTTTTT

D gene: TRBD1
V gene: TRBV19
J gene: TRBJ1-6
CDR3 protein: CASSKNRGGNSPLHF
CDR3 DNA: TGTGCCAGTAGTAAGAACAGGGGTGGGAATTCACCCCTCCACTTT

D gene: -
V gene: TRBV19
J gene: TRBJ1-4
CDR3 protein: CASSSTTNEKLFF
CDR3 DNA: TGTGCCAGTAGTAGTACAACTAATGAAAAACTGTTTTTT

D gene: TRBD1
V gene: TRBV9
J gene: TRBJ1-1
CDR3 protein: CASNSGTGGFDTEAFF
CDR3 DNA: TGTGCCAGCAACTCCGGGACAGGGGGCTTTGACACTGAAGCTTTCTTT

D gene: -
V gene: TRBV5-1
J gene: TRBJ1-1
CDR3 protein: CASIQPNRETGRLATEAFF
CDR3 DNA: TGCGCCAGCATCCAGCCAAACAGGGAAACAGGCAGATTGGCCACTGAAGCTTTCTTT

D gene: TRBD2
V gene: TRBV7-9
J gene: TRBJ2-5
CDR3 protein: CASSSLGGEGISWSQYF
CDR3 DNA: TGTGCCAGCAGCTCCCTAGGAGGGGAGGGCATCTCATGGTCCCAGTACTTC

D gene: -
V gene: TRBV6-1
J gene: TRBJ1-3
CDR3 protein: CASRPRGDLGNTIYF
CDR3 DNA: TGTGCCAGCAGACCCAGGGGAGATCTCGGAAACACCATATATTTT

D gene: TRBD1
V gene: TRBV30
J gene: TRBJ1-1
CDR3 protein: CARGGTGGSIVRRDTEAFF
CDR3 DNA: TGTGCCCGGGGCGGGACAGGGGGCTCGATTGTCCGACGGGACACTGAAGCTTTCTTT

D gene: -
V gene: TRBV7-6
J gene: TRBJ2-2
CDR3 protein: CASSLGPTGELFF
CDR3 DNA: TGTGCCAGCAGCTTAGGGCCGACCGGGGAGCTGTTTTTT

D gene: TRBD1
V gene: TRBV7-2
J gene: TRBJ1-5
CDR3 protein: CASSPGTGGSSNQPQHF
CDR3 DNA: TGTGCTAGCAGCCCAGGGACAGGGGGTTCTAGCAATCAGCCCCAGCATTTT

D gene: TRBD1
V gene: TRBV7-6
J gene: TRBJ1-4
CDR3 protein: CASSSPRQGGGEKLFF
CDR3 DNA: TGTGCCAGCAGCTCCCCCAGACAGGGGGGAGGTGAAAAACTGTTTTTT

D gene: TRBD1
V gene: TRBV7-7
J gene: TRBJ2-7
CDR3 protein: CASSPSRDRDYEQYF
CDR3 DNA: TGTGCCAGCAGCCCGAGCCGGGACAGAGACTACGAGCAGTACTTC